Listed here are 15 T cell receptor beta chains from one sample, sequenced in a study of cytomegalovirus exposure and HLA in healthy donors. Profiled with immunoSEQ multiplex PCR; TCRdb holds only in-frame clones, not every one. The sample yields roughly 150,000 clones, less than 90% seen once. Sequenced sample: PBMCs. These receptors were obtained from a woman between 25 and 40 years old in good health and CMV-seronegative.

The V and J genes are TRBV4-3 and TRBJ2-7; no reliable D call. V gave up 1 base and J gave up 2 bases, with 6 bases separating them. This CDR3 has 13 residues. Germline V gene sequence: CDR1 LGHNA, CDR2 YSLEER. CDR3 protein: CASSQARTYEQYF. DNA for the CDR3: TGCGCCAGCAGCCAAGCGCGGACCTACGAGCAGTACTTC.

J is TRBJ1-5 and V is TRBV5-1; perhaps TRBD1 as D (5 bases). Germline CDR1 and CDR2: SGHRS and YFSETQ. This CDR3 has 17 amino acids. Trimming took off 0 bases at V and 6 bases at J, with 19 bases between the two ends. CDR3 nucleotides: TGCGCCAGCAGCTTGGTGATGTGGGGCGGTATCAGTCAGCCCCAGCATTTT. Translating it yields CASSLVMWGGISQPQHF.

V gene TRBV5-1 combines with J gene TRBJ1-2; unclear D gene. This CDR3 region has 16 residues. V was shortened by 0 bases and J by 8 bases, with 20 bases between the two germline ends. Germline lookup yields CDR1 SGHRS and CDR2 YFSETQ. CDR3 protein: CASSLEGYSGSPGYTF. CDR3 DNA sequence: TGCGCCAGCAGCTTGGAAGGTTATTCGGGGAGCCCAGGCTACACCTTC.

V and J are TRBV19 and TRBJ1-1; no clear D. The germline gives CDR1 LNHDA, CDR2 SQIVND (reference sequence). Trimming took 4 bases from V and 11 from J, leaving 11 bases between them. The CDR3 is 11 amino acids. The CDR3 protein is CASSNWAAAFF. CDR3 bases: TGTGCCAGTAGTAACTGGGCAGCTGCTTTCTTT.

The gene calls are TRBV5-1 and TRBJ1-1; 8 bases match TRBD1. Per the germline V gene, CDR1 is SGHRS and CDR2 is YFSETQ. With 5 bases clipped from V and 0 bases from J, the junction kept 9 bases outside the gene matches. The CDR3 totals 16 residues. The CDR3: CASSMGQAFMNTEAFF. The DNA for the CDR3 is TGCGCCAGCAGTATGGGACAGGCATTCATGAACACTGAAGCTTTCTTT.

As DNA, the CDR3 is TGTGCCAGCAGTCAGAAGAACACTGAAGCTTTCTTT. Translated: CASSQKNTEAFF. The genes are TRBV6-5 and TRBJ1-1; D is unresolved. V shed 5 bases and J shed 1 base, with 5 bases lying between them. Germline values: CDR1 MNHEY, CDR2 SVGAGI. This CDR3 spans 12 amino acids.

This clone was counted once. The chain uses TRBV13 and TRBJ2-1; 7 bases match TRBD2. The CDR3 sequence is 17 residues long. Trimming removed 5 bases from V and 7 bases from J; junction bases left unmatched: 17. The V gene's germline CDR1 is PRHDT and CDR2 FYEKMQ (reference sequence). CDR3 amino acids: CASSQTLRGEGGNEQFF. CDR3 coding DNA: TGTGCCAGCAGCCAGACCCTCCGGGGGGAGGGTGGGAATGAGCAGTTCTTC.

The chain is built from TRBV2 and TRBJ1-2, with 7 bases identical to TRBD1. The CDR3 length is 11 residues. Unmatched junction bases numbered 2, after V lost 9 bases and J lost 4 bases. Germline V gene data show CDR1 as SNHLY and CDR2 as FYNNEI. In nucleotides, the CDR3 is TGTGCCAGGGGGACAGTCTATGGCTACACCTTC. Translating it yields CARGTVYGYTF.

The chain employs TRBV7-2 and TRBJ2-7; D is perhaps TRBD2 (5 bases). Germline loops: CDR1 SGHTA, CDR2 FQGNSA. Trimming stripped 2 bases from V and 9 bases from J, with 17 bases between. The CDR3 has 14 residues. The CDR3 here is CASSLSGPGIGQYF. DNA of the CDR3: TGTGCCAGCAGCTTATCAGGCCCCGGGATCGGGCAGTACTTC.

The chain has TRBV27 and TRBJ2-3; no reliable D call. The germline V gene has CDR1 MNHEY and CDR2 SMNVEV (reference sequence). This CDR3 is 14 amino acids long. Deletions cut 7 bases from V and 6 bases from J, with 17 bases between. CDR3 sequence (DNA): TGTGCCAGCAAAAGGGCAACCGTTTTTGATACGCAGTATTTT. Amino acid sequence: CASKRATVFDTQYF.

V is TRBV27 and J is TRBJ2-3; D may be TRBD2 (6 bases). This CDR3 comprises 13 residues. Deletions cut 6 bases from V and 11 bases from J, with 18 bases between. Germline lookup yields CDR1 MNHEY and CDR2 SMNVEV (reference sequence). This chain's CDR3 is CASSPTPRGMQYF. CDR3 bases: TGTGCCAGCAGCCCGACCCCCCGGGGGATGCAGTATTTT.

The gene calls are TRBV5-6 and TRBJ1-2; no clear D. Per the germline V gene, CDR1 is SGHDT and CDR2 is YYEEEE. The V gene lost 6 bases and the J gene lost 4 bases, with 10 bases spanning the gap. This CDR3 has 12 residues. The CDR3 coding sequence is TGTGCCAGCAAGCTGGGGTTCTATGGCTACACCTTC. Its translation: CASKLGFYGYTF.

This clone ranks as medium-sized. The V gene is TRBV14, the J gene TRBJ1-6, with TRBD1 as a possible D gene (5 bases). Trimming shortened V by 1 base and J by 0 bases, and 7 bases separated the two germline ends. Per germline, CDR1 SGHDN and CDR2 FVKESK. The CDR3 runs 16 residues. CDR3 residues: CASSQGGSSYNSPLHF. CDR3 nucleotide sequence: TGTGCCAGCAGCCAAGGGGGGAGCTCCTATAATTCACCCCTCCACTTT.

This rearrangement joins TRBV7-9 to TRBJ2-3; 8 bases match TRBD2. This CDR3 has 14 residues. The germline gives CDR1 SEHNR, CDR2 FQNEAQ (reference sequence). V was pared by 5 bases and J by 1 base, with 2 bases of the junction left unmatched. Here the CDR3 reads CASSTSGGTDTQYF. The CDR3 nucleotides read TGTGCCAGCAGCACTAGCGGAGGCACAGATACGCAGTATTTT.

The CDR3 sequence: CASSLGLAGGPFLDTQYF. The DNA for the CDR3 is TGTGCCAGCAGCTTGGGACTAGCGGGAGGGCCGTTCTTAGATACGCAGTATTTT. This sequence joins TRBV7-6 and TRBJ2-3, with 16 bases aligning to TRBD2. The CDR3 runs 18 residues. Germline V gene lookup returns CDR1 SGHVS and CDR2 FNYEAQ. With 3 bases clipped from V and 5 bases from J, the junction kept 8 bases outside the gene matches.